This TCR beta chain was identified in a study of T cells in Graves' hyperthyroidism and ophthalmopathy. General study points: The blood repertoire included most of the expanded thyroid clonotypes above 0.001.

Amplification targeted TCR beta CDR3 regions from RNA transcripts. Researchers ran a first-round RT-PCR on the TCR CDR3 using the HTBI primer set. Each CDR3 protein gets one entry after TCRdb re-called the multiplex PCR reads with MiXCR. The sample lists 550,000 to 600,000 distinct CDR3 sequences, approximately 15% occurring once. The table lists this clonotype with many counts. Its matching antigen is unknown. This CDR3 region has 17 residues. V dropped 4 bases and J dropped 7; count of bases not matched to a gene: 14. Germline loops: CDR1 SGDLS, CDR2 YYNGEE. Sequencing was carried out using blood. The chain carries TRBV9 and TRBJ2-1; the match to TRBD2 covers 10 bases. The source is a woman aged 18 to 35 with Graves' ophthalmopathy. The CDR3 DNA reads as TGTGCCAGCAGCCCATCCTATGGCCTAGCGGGGGTAAATGAGCAGTTCTTC. It translates to CASSPSYGLAGVNEQFF.